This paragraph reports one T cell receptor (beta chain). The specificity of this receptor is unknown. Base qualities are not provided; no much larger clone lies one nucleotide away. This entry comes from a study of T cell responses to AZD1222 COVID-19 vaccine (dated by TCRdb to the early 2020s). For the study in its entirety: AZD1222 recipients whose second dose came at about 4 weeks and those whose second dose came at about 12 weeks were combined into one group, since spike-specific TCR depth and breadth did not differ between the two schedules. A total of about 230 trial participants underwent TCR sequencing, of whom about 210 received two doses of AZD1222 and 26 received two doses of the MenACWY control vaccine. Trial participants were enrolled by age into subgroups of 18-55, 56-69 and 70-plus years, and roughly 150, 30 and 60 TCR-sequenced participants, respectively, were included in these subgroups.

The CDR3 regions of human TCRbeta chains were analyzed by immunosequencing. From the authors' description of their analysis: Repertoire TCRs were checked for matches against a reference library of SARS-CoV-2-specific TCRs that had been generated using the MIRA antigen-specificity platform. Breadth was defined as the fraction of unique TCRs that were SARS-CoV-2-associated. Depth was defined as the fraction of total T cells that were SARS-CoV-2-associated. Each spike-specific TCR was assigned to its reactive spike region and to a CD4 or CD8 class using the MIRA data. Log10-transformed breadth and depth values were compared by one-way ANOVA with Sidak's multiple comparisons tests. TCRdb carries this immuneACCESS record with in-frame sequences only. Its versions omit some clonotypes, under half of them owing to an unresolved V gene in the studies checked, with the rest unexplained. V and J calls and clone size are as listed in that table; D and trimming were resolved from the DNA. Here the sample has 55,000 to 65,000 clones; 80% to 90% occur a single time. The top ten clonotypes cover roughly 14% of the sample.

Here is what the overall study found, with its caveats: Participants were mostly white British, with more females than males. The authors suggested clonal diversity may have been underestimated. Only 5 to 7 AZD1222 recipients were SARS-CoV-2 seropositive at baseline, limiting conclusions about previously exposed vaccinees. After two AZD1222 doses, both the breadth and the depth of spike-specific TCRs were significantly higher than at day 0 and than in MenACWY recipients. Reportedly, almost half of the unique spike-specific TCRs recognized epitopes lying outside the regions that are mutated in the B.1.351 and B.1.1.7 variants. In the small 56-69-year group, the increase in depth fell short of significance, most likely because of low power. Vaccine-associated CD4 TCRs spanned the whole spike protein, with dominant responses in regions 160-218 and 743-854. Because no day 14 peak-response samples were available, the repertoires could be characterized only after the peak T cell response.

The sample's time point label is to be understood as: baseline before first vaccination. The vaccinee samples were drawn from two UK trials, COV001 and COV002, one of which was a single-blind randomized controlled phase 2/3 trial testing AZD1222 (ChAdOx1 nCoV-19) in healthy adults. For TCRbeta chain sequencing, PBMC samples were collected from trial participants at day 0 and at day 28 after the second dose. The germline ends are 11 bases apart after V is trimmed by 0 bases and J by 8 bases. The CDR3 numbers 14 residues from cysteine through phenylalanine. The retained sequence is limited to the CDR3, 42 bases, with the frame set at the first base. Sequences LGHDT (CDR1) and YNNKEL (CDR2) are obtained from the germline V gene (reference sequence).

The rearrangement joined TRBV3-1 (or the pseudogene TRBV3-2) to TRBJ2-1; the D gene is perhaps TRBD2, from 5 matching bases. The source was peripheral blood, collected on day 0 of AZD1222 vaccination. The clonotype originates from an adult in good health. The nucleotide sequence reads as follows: TGTGCCAGCAGCCAAGAGCTAGCCAAGTATGAGCAGTTCTTC. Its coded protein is CASSQELAKYEQFF.